This T cell receptor beta chain was retrieved from a study of CD8 T cells in ankylosing spondylitis. Libraries for TCR beta were made by quantitative 5'-RACE with molecular barcodes. Each CDR3 protein gets one entry after TCRdb re-called the 5' RACE reads with MiXCR. The table has 500,000 or so distinct CDR3 sequences, 5.3% seen once. This clonotype has at least ten counts. Its antigen is unidentified. Study-level results: Clones linked with disease were CD8+ and fairly uncommon in the peripheral blood. Ankylosing spondylitis blood seemed to carry a telltale TCR beta motif made of under ten highly homologous variants. Significantly higher representation of disease-linked clones was reported for matched ankylosing spondylitis synovial fluid.

V was pared by 6 bases and J by 6 bases, with 8 bases of the junction left unmatched. The germline CDR1 and CDR2 sequences are MNHNS and SASEGT. The CDR3 has 15 amino acids. Sample: blood, either unsorted or a sorted T cell fraction (not recorded which). This sequence joins TRBV6-1 and TRBJ2-2; TRBD2 matches 9 bases. This receptor was obtained from a male donor with ankylosing spondylitis. The DNA of the CDR3 is TGTGCCAGCAGCCCCAGGCGGGGGGGTTCCGGGGAGCTGTTTTTT. The encoded protein is CASSPRRGGSGELFF.